This TCR beta chain was captured by sequencing in a study of shared clonotypes between healthy human individuals. Study results and limitations: Researchers sampled blood only, noting tissue repertoires likely differ.

With respect to this clone: Its antigen is not known. This CDR3 is also generated by other DNA sequences in the sample.

V shed 3 bases, J shed 0 bases, and the junction held 3 bases outside the gene matches. CDR3 size: 15 residues. Per germline, CDR1 SGHRS and CDR2 YFSETQ. The assay was immunoSEQ multiplex PCR, and TCRdb's table has in-frame clones only and misses some. Among 2 million to 3 million clones, roughly 93% were seen once, and the ten largest hold 0.36%. This TCR derives from a man aged 18 to 29 in good health. Some clones in this sample may be carry-over from other donors' samples. The sample was naive CD4+ T cells from PBMCs. Subset specified: CD45RA+ positively selected. J is TRBJ2-3 and V is TRBV5-1, with 8 bases matching TRBD1. CDR3 sequence: CASSSGTGSTDTQYF. The CDR3 DNA sequence: TGCGCCAGCAGCTCCGGGACAGGAAGCACAGATACGCAGTATTTT.